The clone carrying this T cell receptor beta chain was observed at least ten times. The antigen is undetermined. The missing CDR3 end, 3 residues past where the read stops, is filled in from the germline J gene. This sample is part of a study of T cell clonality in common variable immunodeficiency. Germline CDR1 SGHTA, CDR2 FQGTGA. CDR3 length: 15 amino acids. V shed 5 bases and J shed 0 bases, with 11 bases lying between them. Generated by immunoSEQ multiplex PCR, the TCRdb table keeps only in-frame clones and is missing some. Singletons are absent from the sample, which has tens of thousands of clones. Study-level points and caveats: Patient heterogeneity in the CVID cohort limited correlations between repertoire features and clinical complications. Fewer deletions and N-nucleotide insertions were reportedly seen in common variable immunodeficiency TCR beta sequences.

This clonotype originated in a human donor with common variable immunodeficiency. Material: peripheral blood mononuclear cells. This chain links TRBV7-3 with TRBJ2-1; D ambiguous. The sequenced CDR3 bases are TGTGCCAGCAGCCTGACATCAAGCTCCTACAATGAG. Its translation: CASSLTSSSYNE. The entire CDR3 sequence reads CASSLTSSSYNEQFF.